Each of the 5 T cell receptor beta chains below was sequenced from the same sample in a study of blood T cell repertoires in COVID-19. TCRdb's copy holds only in-frame clones and misses some; the assay was immunoSEQ multiplex PCR. The profile shows fewer than 250,000 clones, roughly 80% of them singletons. The sample consisted of peripheral blood. The receptors were sampled from a man aged 55 to 69 with acute or convalescent COVID-19.

The CDR3 DNA follows: TGTGCCAGCTTGGACCACAAGGGGTGGAACTATGGCTACACCTTC. This translates into CASLDHKGWNYGYTF. The gene calls are TRBV7-9 and TRBJ1-2, with D maybe TRBD1 (5 bases). This CDR3 is built from 15 residues. CDR1 is SEHNR and CDR2 is FQNEAQ in the germline V gene (reference sequence). Trimming pared 8 bases from V and 2 bases from J, leaving 18 bases between. The variable domain in full, completed from reference TRBV7-9 and TRBJ1-2, reads DTGVSQNPRHKITKRGQNVTFRCDPISEHNRLYWYRQTLGQGPEFLTYFQNEAQLEKSRLLSDRFSAERPKGSFSTLEIQRTEQGDSAMYLCASLDHKGWNYGYTFGSGTRLTVV.

This chain uses TRBV10-1 with TRBJ2-7, with 7 positions matching TRBD1. The CDR3 length is 14 residues. After removal of 3 bases from V and 0 bases from J, the junction contained 2 bases not matched to a gene. Germline V gene data show CDR1 as WNHNN and CDR2 as SYGVQD (reference sequence). In nucleotides, the CDR3 is TGCGCCAGCAGTGAAACAGGGGCCTCCTACGAGCAGTACTTC. Amino acids: CASSETGASYEQYF.

The chain combines TRBV19 with TRBJ2-7; D is unresolved. Germline V lookup: CDR1 LNHDA, CDR2 SQIVND (reference sequence). CDR3 length: 11 residues. V was clipped by 7 bases and J by 3 bases, with 7 bases between them. CDR3 region: CASMNGYEQYF. In DNA form, the CDR3 reads TGTGCCAGTATGAACGGCTACGAGCAGTACTTC.

The chain uses TRBV5-1 and TRBJ1-1; D is undetermined. Germline V gives CDR1 SGHRS, CDR2 YFSETQ. The CDR3 has 12 residues. The germline V and J ends were trimmed by 4 bases and 4 bases, with 8 bases remaining between them. The CDR3 region is CASSPPGTEAFF. CDR3 sequence (DNA): TGCGCCAGCAGCCCACCGGGCACTGAAGCTTTCTTT.

The chain has TRBV20-1 and TRBJ1-4; D might be TRBD1 (5 bases). CDR1 and CDR2 from the germline V gene are DFQATT and SNEGSKA (reference sequence). The CDR3 runs to 13 residues. The V and J ends lost 3 bases and 6 bases respectively, with 11 bases between them. CDR3 loop: CSASKGSDEKLFF. For the CDR3, the DNA is TGCAGTGCTAGTAAGGGGTCCGATGAAAAACTGTTTTTT.